A selection of T cell receptor beta chains follows, all from one sample in a study of T cells in Graves' hyperthyroidism and ophthalmopathy. TCRdb ran MiXCR on the multiplex PCR reads and lists one entry per CDR3 protein. The sample contains over 700,000 distinct CDR3 sequences, 35% to 45% of which appear only once. The source material was blood. These receptors originate from a man between 18 and 35 years old with Graves' hyperthyroidism. CDR3s include the opening cysteine and the closing phenylalanine or tryptophan. A D gene is named only where the DNA matches it firmly. Some rows mark clone size as missing; the rest say once, few, many or name a class of expanded clone.

>-|TRBJ2-7|-|13|TRBV12-3/TRBV12-4
TGTGCCAGCAGTTCGGGGGGCGAGTACCAGCAGTACTTC
CASSSGGEYQQYF
>many|TRBJ1-6|-|16|TRBV15
TGTGCCACCAGCAGTCTCACCGGGACTATTAATTCACCCCTCCACTTT
CATSSLTGTINSPLHF
>-|TRBJ1-1|TRBD1|12|TRBV19
TGTGCCAGTACTCAGCGAGGGACAGTGACTTTCTTT
CASTQRGTVTFF
>few|TRBJ2-5|-|14|TRBV5-6
TGTGCCAGCAGCTTCCGGGGGGCTACGGAGACCCAGTACTTC
CASSFRGATETQYF
>-|TRBJ2-5|-|17|TRBV14
TGTGCCAGCAGCCAAGACCGATCGAAGGGCTTCCAAGAGACCCAGTACTTC
CASSQDRSKGFQETQYF
>-|TRBJ2-7|TRBD2|16|TRBV7-8
TGTGCCAGCAGCCTCAAGAGGACTAGCGATTACTACGAGCAGTACTTC
CASSLKRTSDYYEQYF
>-|TRBJ1-5|TRBD1|14|TRBV6-5
TGTGCCAGCAGTTATCGACAGGGCAGCCAGCCCCAGCATTTT
CASSYRQGSQPQHF
>few|TRBJ1-5|-|15|TRBV19
TGTGCCAGTAAAGTTCGAGATCTTAGCAATCAGCCCCAGCATTTT
CASKVRDLSNQPQHF
>many|TRBJ1-5|-|15|TRBV4-1
TGCGCCAGCAGCCGGGTTGGCGGACGAGGTCAGCCCCAGCATTTT
CASSRVGGRGQPQHF
>-|TRBJ2-5|TRBD2|14|TRBV28
TGTGCCAGCGGGCTAGCGGAAAACCAAGAGACCCAGTACTTC
CASGLAENQETQYF
>-|TRBJ1-4|-|16|TRBV9
-
CASSVDRGGRMKNCFF
>many|TRBJ2-7|-|15|TRBV7-7
TGTGCTAGCAGCCAAGAGGCTGGGAGCTCCTACGAGCAGTACTTC
CASSQEAGSSYEQYF
>once|TRBJ1-6|-|12|TRBV20-1
TGCAGTGCCGGAGACATCTATTCACCCCTCCACTTT
CSAGDIYSPLHF
>-|TRBJ1-6|-|12|TRBV10-3
TGTGCCAGCAGGATCTATAATTCACCCCTCCACTTT
CASRIYNSPLHF
>-|TRBJ1-6|-|17|TRBV10-3
TGTGCCATCAGTGAGTCGACTGACGTGGAGAATAATTCACCCCTCCACTTT
CAISESTDVENNSPLHF
>-|TRBJ1-1|TRBD1|15|TRBV7-2
TGTGCCAGCAGCCCAGACAGGGGGCGAGGCACTGAAGCTTTCTTT
CASSPDRGRGTEAFF
>few|TRBJ1-2|TRBD1|13|TRBV6-5
TGTGCCAGCAGTATACAGGGGGCTAGTGGCTACACCTTC
CASSIQGASGYTF
>few|TRBJ2-2|-|13|TRBV11-2
TGTGCCAGCAGTGATTGGCGAACCGGGGAGCTGTTTTTT
CASSDWRTGELFF
>few|TRBJ1-4|TRBD1|15|TRBV9
TGTGCCAGCAGCCCCCCCGGGACAGGGGAGGGAGAACTGTTTTTT
CASSPPGTGEGELFF
>-|TRBJ2-7|-|13|TRBV3-1
TGTGCCAGCAGCCAAGTGCCTGATGGCGAGCAGTACTTC
CASSQVPDGEQYF
>few|TRBJ1-2|-|15|TRBV7-9
TGTGCCAGCAGCTCTGCGGGCTTCTCTAACTATGGCTACACCTTC
CASSSAGFSNYGYTF
>many|TRBJ2-7|-|11|TRBV29-1
TGCAGCGTTGTAAAGGTAGAAGAGCAGTACTTC
CSVVKVEEQYF
>-|TRBJ2-7|-|12|TRBV2
TGTGCCAGTTTGGGCCGCTCCTACGAGCAGTACTTC
CASLGRSYEQYF
>-|TRBJ1-1|-|14|TRBV19
TGTGCCAGTAGTACCGGACTTTTTAACACTGAAGCTTTCTTT
CASSTGLFNTEAFF
>few|TRBJ2-7|-|16|TRBV11-2
TGTGCCAGCAGTTGGGGCGCAGGGAACGGGGCGTACGAGCAGTACTTC
CASSWGAGNGAYEQYF
>-|TRBJ2-7|TRBD2|15|TRBV20-1
TGCAGTGCTAGAGATGGAGCTAGCGGGAGCACCGAGCAGTACTTC
CSARDGASGSTEQYF
>few|TRBJ1-5|-|15|TRBV6-5
TGTGCCAGCTCACCTCAGGGTACGGGCAATCAGCCCCAGCATTTT
CASSPQGTGNQPQHF
>few|TRBJ1-1|-|15|TRBV14
TGTGCCAGCAGACTAACTACCCAGGCGAAGACTGAAGCTTTCTTT
CASRLTTQAKTEAFF
>-|TRBJ1-1|TRBD1|14|TRBV29-1
TGCAGCGCCCTCGGGGACAGGGGGTATACTGAAGCTTTCTTT
CSALGDRGYTEAFF
>many|TRBJ2-2|-|12|TRBV29-1
TGCAGCTGCATGGAGGGGGCCGGGGAGCTGTTTTTT
CSCMEGAGELFF
>few|TRBJ2-5|-|14|TRBV5-5
TGTGCCAGCAGCGTGACGGAGAACGAAGAGACCCAGTACTTC
CASSVTENEETQYF
>many|TRBJ2-7|-|14|TRBV7-9
TGTGCCAGCAGCTTAGCGTACAGGGCGGGCGAGCAGTACTTC
CASSLAYRAGEQYF
>few|TRBJ2-2|-|16|TRBV20-1
TGCAGTGCTAGAGAACGGCAGCCTCGTAGAGCCGGGGAGCTGTTTTTT
CSARERQPRRAGELFF
>-|TRBJ1-6|TRBD1|16|TRBV15
TGTGCCACCAGCAGACCACAGGGGACAGGGGACTCACCCCTCCACTTT
CATSRPQGTGDSPLHF
>-|TRBJ1-6|-|15|TRBV12-3/TRBV12-4
TGTGCCAGCAGTGAAGGGGCTATGGTTAATTCACCCCTCCACTTT
CASSEGAMVNSPLHF
>few|TRBJ1-4|-|14|TRBV6-5
TGTGCCAGCAGGAATGGGGGAGAGGGCGAAAAACTGTTTTTT
CASRNGGEGEKLFF
>-|TRBJ1-4|-|14|TRBV7-9
TGTGCCAGCAGCTTATTACGGGGAAGGGGTGAACTGCTTTTT
CASSLLRGRGELLF
>-|TRBJ2-7|TRBD1|16|TRBV11-2
TGTGCCAGCAGCTTAGTAGGACAGGGGGCGCTGGACGAGCAGTACTTC
CASSLVGQGALDEQYF
>many|TRBJ2-5|TRBD2|15|TRBV7-9
TGTGCCAGCAGCCCAGAGCCTAGCGGGAGTGAGACCCAGTACTTC
CASSPEPSGSETQYF